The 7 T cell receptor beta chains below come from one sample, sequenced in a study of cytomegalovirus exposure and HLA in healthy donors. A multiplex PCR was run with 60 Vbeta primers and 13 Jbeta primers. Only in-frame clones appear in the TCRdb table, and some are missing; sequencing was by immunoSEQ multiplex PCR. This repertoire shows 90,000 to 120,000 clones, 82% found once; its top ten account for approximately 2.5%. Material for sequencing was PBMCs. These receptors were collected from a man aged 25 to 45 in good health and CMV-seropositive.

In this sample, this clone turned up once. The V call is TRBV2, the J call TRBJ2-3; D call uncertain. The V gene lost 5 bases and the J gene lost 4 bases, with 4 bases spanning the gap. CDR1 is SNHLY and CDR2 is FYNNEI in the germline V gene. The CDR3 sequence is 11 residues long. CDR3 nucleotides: TGTGCCAGCAGTCTGTCAGATACGCAGTATTTT. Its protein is CASSLSDTQYF.

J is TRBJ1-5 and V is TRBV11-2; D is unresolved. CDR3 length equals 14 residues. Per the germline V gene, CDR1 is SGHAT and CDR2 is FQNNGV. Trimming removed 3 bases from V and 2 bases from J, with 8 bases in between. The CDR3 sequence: CASSFDGGNQPQHF. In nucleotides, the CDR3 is TGTGCCAGCAGCTTTGACGGGGGCAATCAGCCCCAGCATTTT.

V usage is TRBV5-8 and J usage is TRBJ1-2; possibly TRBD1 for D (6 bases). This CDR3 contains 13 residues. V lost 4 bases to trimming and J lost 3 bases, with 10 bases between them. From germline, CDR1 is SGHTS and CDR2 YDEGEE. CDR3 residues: CASSLTGYYGYTF. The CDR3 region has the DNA TGTGCCAGCAGCCTTACAGGGTACTATGGCTACACCTTC. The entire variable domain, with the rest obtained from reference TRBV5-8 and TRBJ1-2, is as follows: EAGVTQSPTHLIKTRGQQATLRCSPISGHTSVYWYQQALGLGLQFLLWYDEGEERNRGNFPPRFSGRQFPNYSSELNVNALELEDSALYLCASSLTGYYGYTFGSGTRLTVV.

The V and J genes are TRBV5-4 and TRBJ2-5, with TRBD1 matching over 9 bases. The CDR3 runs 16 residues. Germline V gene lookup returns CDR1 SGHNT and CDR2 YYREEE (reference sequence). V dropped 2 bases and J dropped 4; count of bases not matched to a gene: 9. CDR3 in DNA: TGTGCCAGCAGCTTAGTGGACAGGGGTATAGGAGAGACCCAGTACTTC. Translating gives CASSLVDRGIGETQYF.

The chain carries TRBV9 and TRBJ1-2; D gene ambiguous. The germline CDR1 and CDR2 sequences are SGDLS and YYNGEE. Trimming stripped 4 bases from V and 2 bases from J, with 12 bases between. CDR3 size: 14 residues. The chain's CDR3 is CASSRIHGNYGYTF. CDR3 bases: TGTGCCAGCAGCAGAATTCACGGGAACTATGGCTACACCTTC.

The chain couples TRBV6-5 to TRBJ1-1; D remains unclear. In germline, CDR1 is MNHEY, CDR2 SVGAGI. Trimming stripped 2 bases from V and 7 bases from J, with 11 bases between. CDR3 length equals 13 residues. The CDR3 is CASSYEPGIEAFF. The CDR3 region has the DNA TGTGCCAGCAGTTACGAGCCGGGAATTGAAGCTTTCTTT.

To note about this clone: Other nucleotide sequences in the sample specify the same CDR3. CDR3 residues: CASTGTGGVQPQHF. Here the CDR3 DNA reads TGTGCCAGTACCGGGACAGGCGGTGTCCAGCCCCAGCATTTT. The chain is built from TRBV19 and TRBJ1-5; 8 positions agree with TRBD1. The ends lost 7 bases at V and 7 bases at J; junction bases unmatched: 9. CDR3 length: 14 amino acids. The germline V gene encodes CDR1 LNHDA and CDR2 SQIVND (reference sequence).